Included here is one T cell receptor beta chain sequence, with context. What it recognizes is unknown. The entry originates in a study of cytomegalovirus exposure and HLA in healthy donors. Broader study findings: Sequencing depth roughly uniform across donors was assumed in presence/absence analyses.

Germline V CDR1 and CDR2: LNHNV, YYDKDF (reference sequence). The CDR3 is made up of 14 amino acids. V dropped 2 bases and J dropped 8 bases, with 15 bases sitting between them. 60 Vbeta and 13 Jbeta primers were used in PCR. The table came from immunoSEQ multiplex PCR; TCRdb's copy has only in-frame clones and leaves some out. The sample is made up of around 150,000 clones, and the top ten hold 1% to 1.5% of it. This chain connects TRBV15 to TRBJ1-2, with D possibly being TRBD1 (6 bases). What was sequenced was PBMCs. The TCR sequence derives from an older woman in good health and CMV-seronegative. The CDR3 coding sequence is TGTGCCACCAGCAGACGACAGGCCCTAGACGGCTACACCTTC. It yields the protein CATSRRQALDGYTF.